The present T cell receptor beta chain was sequenced within a study of spatial heterogeneity in lung cancer. Trimming removed 0 bases from V and 0 bases from J; junction bases left unmatched: 6. This CDR3 region has 17 residues. Looked up from germline, CDR1 is MNHEY and CDR2 is SMNVEV (reference sequence). Stated time point: sample taken at primary tumor resection. Whole RNA obtained from tumor, nontumor lung or frozen PBMC underwent sequencing without sorting. Untreated early-stage non-small cell lung cancer patients, 70 to 85 in total, were the donors. This clonotype has a count of ten or more. MiXCR, run by TCRdb on the 5' RACE reads, gives a single entry per CDR3 protein. The sample records about 39,000 distinct CDR3 sequences, 5.8% being singletons.

The receptor's source is a male donor with early-stage non-small cell lung cancer. J is TRBJ1-2 and V is TRBV27, with 8 bases matching TRBD1. The input for sequencing was PBMCs, taken at surgery. CDR3 sequence reads: CASSLSGLQGANYGYTF. The CDR3 DNA reads TGTGCCAGCAGTTTATCCGGTCTACAGGGGGCTAACTATGGCTACACCTTC.